This TCR beta chain was retrieved from a study of shared clonotypes between healthy human individuals. Study context: For every donor, three CD4 naive, three CD4 memory, two CD8 naive and one CD8 memory plates were used.

Broader study findings: Four donors had 5% to 6% of their naive CD4 clonotypes in common.

Sequenced by immunoSEQ multiplex PCR; TCRdb stores in-frame clones only, minus some. Altogether 650,000 to 750,000 clones are present, roughly 70% being singletons, with the ten largest covering around 1.8%. This CDR3 spans 14 amino acids. Trimming shortened V by 3 bases and J by 1 base, and 7 bases separated the two germline ends. The germline CDR1 and CDR2 sequences are ENHRY and SYGVKD. The study separated CD4+ cells into CD45RA+ naive and CD45RA-negative memory subsets. This clone showed up just a few times. No antigen is known for it. The TCR was taken from a woman aged 25 to 39 in good health. The V and J genes are TRBV10-3 and TRBJ1-5; unclear D gene. Source material: memory CD4+ T cells sorted from blood. Subset in this sample: CD45RA-negative fraction. CDR3 loop: CAISDRGSNQPQHF. In DNA, the CDR3 is TGTGCCATCAGTGACCGAGGGAGCAATCAGCCCCAGCATTTT.